The rows below give T cell receptor beta chains drawn from one sample of a study of T cell responses to AZD1222 COVID-19 vaccine. The data were produced by immunoSEQ multiplex PCR, yet TCRdb's version contains in-frame clones alone and is incomplete. The sample comprises 70,000 to 95,000 clones, roughly 90% of which are singletons, and about 7% rests with the top ten. The source was peripheral blood, collected 28 days after the second AZD1222 dose. These receptors originate from an adult who received the AZD1222 COVID-19 vaccine. CDR3s include the opening cysteine and the closing phenylalanine or tryptophan.

V: TRBV4-2; J: TRBJ1-1; CDR3: CASSQDKGTAIFPNTEAFF
V: TRBV19; J: TRBJ1-2; CDR3: CASSPRTGVNYGYTF
V: TRBV11-2; J: TRBJ2-7; CDR3: CASSIQGPSYEQYF
V: TRBV5-1; J: TRBJ2-1; CDR3: CASSFGGLANNEQFF
V: TRBV5-1; J: TRBJ1-6; CDR3: CASSPIRGGNSPLHF
V: TRBV27; J: TRBJ2-7; CDR3: CASSQAGVPSYEQYF
V: TRBV15; J: TRBJ1-2; CDR3: CATSRVGTGPASHYGYTF
V: TRBV5-1; J: TRBJ1-5; CDR3: CASSSGGGNQPQHF
V: TRBV12-3/TRBV12-4; J: TRBJ1-1; CDR3: CASSKPGHEAFF
V: TRBV7-9; J: TRBJ1-2; CDR3: CASSLATDYYGYTF
V: TRBV21-1; J: TRBJ2-7; CDR3: CASSKETDREASYEQYF
V: TRBV6-5; J: TRBJ2-3; CDR3: CASRGLASTDTQYF
V: TRBV3-1/TRBV3-2; J: TRBJ2-7; CDR3: CASSHGRAYEQYF
V: TRBV29-1; J: TRBJ2-3; CDR3: CSVTPGTNTQYF
V: TRBV10-3; J: TRBJ2-5; CDR3: CAISGGLAGEGSETQYF
V: TRBV7-8; J: TRBJ2-2; CDR3: CASRGQTNTGELFF
V: TRBV6-2/TRBV6-3; J: TRBJ2-5; CDR3: CASSPRQIQETQYF
V: TRBV7-9; J: TRBJ1-1; CDR3: CASSLGVSNTEAFF
V: TRBV18; J: TRBJ2-1; CDR3: CASSQGVTYNEQFF
V: TRBV4-2; J: TRBJ2-7; CDR3: CASSQGSSSYEQYF
V: TRBV28; J: TRBJ1-2; CDR3: CASRVTGDFYYGYTF
V: TRBV4-1; J: TRBJ1-5; CDR3: CASSQDGGIGNQPQHF
V: TRBV5-1; J: TRBJ2-7; CDR3: CASSRGEGLYEQYF
V: TRBV5-1; J: TRBJ1-4; CDR3: CASSLAGGATNEKLFF
V: TRBV7-3; J: TRBJ1-1; CDR3: CASSLGRGEAFF
V: TRBV25-1; J: TRBJ2-6; CDR3: CASSDSGANVLTF
V: TRBV4-3; J: TRBJ2-6; CDR3: CASSQAGAASGANVLTF
V: TRBV11-2; J: TRBJ1-3; CDR3: CASSLATGLSGNTIYF
V: TRBV19; J: TRBJ1-1; CDR3: CASSMKGYTEAFF
V: TRBV5-1; J: TRBJ1-6; CDR3: CASSLVLQIYNSPLHF
V: TRBV28; J: TRBJ1-1; CDR3: CASSAPGTGDTEAFF
V: TRBV2; J: TRBJ1-5; CDR3: CASNRAGLSQPQHF
V: TRBV10-1; J: TRBJ2-3; CDR3: CASSSWDGPDTQYF
V: TRBV29-1; J: TRBJ2-7; CDR3: CSVARQGNYEQYF
V: TRBV29-1; J: TRBJ2-6; CDR3: CSVLDRGSGANVLTF
V: TRBV15; J: TRBJ1-3; CDR3: CATKTSGNTIYF
V: TRBV19; J: TRBJ2-7; CDR3: CASGDGRGQYF
V: TRBV19; J: TRBJ1-4; CDR3: CATLDQGGGEKLFF
V: TRBV5-1; J: TRBJ2-3; CDR3: CASSLGVARTSGRDTQYF
V: TRBV5-1; J: TRBJ1-6; CDR3: CASSLAGGASSPLHF
V: TRBV3-1/TRBV3-2; J: TRBJ2-3; CDR3: CASSPTRNGDTQYF
V: TRBV5-1; J: TRBJ2-5; CDR3: CASSWTQGRETQYF
V: TRBV4-3; J: TRBJ2-7; CDR3: CASSQDWTTSGISYEQYF
V: TRBV6-5; J: TRBJ1-1; CDR3: CASRTGRSNTEAFF
V: TRBV7-9; J: TRBJ2-7; CDR3: CASSLYPYEQYF
V: TRBV11-3; J: TRBJ2-1; CDR3: CASSLGGPSSYNEQFF
V: TRBV2; J: TRBJ1-1; CDR3: CANRGGNTEAFF
V: TRBV19; J: TRBJ2-7; CDR3: CASSIEGTESYEQYF
V: TRBV7-6; J: TRBJ1-1; CDR3: CASSLGMNTEAFF
V: TRBV30; J: TRBJ2-5; CDR3: CAWSVTGGLETQYF
V: TRBV27; J: TRBJ1-1; CDR3: CASSSSTGSNTEAFF
V: TRBV27; J: TRBJ2-1; CDR3: CASNRDSSYNEQFF
V: TRBV5-4; J: TRBJ1-3; CDR3: CASSFGHTTGNTIYF
V: TRBV19; J: TRBJ1-1; CDR3: CASRAGQFVTEAFF